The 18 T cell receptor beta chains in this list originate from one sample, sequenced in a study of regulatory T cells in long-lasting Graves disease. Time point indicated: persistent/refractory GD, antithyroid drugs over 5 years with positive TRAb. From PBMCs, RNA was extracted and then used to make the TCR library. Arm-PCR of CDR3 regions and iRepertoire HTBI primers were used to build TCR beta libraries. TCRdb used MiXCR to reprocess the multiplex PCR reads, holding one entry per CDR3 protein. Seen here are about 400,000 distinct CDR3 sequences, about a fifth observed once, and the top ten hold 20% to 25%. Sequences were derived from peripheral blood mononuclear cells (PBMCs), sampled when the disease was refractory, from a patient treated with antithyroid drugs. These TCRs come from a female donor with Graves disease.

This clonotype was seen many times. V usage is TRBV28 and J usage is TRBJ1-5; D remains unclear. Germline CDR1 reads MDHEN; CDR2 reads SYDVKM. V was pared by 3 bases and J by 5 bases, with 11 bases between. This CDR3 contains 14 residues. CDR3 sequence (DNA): TGTGCCAGCAGTTTTACGGGAGACTATCAGCCCCAGCATTTT. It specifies CASSFTGDYQPQHF.

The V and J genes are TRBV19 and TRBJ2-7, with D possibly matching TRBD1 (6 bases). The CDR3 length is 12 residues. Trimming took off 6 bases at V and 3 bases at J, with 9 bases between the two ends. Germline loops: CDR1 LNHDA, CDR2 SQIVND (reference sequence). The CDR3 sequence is CASRAQGYEQYF. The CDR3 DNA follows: TGTGCCAGTAGGGCACAGGGCTACGAGCAGTACTTC.

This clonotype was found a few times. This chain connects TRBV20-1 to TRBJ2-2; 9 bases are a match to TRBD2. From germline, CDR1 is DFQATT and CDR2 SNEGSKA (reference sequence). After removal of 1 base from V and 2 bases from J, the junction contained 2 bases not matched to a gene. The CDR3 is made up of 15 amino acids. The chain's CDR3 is CSARAGTSNTGELFF. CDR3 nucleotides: TGCAGTGCTAGAGCCGGGACTAGCAACACCGGGGAGCTGTTTTTT.

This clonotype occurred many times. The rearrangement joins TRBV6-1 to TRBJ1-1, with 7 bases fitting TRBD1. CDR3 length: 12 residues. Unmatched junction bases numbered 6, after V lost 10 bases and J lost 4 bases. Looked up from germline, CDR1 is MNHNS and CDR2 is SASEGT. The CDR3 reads CATEGAGTEAFF. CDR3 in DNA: TGTGCCACCGAGGGGGCTGGCACTGAAGCTTTCTTT.

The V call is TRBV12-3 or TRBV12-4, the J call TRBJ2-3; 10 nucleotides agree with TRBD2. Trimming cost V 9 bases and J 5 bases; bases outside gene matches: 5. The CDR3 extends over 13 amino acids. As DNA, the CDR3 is TGTGCCAGTAAGCGGACTAGCGGAGATACGCAGTATTTT. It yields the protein CASKRTSGDTQYF.

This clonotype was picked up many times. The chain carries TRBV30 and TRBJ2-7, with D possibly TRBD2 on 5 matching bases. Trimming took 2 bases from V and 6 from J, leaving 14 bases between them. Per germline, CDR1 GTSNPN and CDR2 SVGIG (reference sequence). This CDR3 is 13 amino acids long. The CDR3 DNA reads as TGTGCCTGGAGTATACGGAACGCGGGCGAGCAGTACTTC. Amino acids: CAWSIRNAGEQYF.

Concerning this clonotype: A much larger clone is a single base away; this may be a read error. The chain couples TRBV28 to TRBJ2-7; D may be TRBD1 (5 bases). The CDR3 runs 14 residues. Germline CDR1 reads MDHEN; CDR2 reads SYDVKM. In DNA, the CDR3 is TGTGTCAGCAGTTCAAGACAGACTCCCTACGAGCAGTACTTC. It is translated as CVSSSRQTPYEQYF.

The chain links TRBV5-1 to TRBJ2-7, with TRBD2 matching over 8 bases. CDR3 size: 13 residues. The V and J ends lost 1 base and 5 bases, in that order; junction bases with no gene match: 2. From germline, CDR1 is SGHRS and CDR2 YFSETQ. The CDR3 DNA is TGCGCCAGCAGCTTGCCTAGCGGGCACGAGCAGTACTTC. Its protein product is CASSLPSGHEQYF.

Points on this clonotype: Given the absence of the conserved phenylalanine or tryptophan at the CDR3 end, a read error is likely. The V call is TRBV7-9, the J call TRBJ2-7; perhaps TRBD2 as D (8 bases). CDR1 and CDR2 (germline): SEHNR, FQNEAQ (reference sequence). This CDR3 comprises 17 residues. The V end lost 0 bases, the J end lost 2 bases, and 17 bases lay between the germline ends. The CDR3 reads CASSLAFGGDSTYEQYS. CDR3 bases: TGTGCCAGCAGCTTAGCGTTCGGGGGGGACAGTACCTACGAGCAGTACTCC.

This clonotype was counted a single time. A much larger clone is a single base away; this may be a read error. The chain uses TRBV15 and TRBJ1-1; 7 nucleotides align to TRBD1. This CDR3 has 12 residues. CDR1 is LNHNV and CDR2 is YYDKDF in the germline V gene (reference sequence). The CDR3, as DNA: TGTGCCACCAGCCAGGGGGGCACTAAAGCTTTCTTT. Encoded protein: CATSQGGTKAFF.

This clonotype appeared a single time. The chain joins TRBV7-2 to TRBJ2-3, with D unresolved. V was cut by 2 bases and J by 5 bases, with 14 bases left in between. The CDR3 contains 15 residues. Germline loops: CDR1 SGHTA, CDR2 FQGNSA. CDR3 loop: CASSLSTTFGDTQYF. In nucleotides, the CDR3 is TGTGCCAGCAGCTTAAGCACGACCTTTGGAGATACGCAGTATTTT.

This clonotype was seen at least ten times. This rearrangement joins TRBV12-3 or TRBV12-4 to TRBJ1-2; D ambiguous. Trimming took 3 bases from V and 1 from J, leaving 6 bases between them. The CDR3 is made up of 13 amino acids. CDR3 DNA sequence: TGTGCCAGCAGTTTTAACGGTAACTATGGCTACACCTTC. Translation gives CASSFNGNYGYTF.

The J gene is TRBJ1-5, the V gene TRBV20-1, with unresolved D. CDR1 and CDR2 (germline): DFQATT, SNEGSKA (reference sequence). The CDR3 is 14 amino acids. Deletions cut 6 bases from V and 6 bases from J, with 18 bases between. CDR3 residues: CSAPTGRARQPQHF. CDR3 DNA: TGCAGTGCCCCAACCGGGAGAGCCCGTCAGCCCCAGCATTTT.

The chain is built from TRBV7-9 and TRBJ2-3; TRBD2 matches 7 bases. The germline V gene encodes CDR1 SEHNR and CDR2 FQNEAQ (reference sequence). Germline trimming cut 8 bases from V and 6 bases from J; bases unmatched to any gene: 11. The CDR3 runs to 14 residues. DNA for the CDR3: TGTGCCAGCGGGGCGGGAGTGGGCTTGGATACGCAGTATTTT. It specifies CASGAGVGLDTQYF.

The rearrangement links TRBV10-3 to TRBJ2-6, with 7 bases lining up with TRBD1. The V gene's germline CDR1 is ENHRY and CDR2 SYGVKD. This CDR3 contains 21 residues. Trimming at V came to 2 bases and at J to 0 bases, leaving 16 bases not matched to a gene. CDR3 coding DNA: TGTGCCATCAGTGAGGTAACCGGGACAGAAAAAAGAGACTCTGGGGCCAACGTCCTGACTTTC. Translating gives CAISEVTGTEKRDSGANVLTF.

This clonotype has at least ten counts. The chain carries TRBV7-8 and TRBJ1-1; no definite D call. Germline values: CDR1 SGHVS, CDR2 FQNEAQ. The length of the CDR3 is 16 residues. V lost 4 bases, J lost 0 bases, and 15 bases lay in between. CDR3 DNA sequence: TGTGCCAGCAGCTATCCCGGACGGATCATGAACACTGAAGCTTTCTTT. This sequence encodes CASSYPGRIMNTEAFF. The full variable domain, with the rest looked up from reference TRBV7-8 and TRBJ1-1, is GAGVSQSPRYKVAKRGQDVALRCDPISGHVSLFWYQQALGQGPEFLTYFQNEAQLDKSGLPSDRFFAERPEGSVSTLKIQRTQQEDSAVYLCASSYPGRIMNTEAFFGQGTRLTVV.

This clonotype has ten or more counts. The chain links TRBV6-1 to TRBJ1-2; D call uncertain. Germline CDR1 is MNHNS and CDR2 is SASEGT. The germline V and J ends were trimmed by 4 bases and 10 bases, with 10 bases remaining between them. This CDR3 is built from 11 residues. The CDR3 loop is CASSVATSYTF. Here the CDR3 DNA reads TGTGCCAGCAGTGTCGCGACTTCCTACACCTTC.

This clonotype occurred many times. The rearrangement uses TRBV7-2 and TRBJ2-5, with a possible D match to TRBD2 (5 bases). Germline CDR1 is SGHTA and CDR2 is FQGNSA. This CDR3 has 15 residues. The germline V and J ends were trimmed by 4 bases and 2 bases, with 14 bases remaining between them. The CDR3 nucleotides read TGTGCCAGCAGCTCCACTTTATGGACTCAAGAGACCCAGTACTTC. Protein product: CASSSTLWTQETQYF. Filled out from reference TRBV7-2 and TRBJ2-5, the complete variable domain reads GAGVSQSPSNKVTEKGKDVELRCDPISGHTALYWYRQSLGQGLEFLIYFQGNSAPDKSGLPSDRFSAERTGGSVSTLTIQRTQQEDSAVYLCASSSTLWTQETQYFGPGTRLLVL.